Detailed here is one T cell receptor (beta chain). This entry comes from a study of cytomegalovirus exposure and HLA in healthy donors. Per germline, CDR1 SNHLY and CDR2 FYNNEI. The CDR3 loop spans 15 amino acids. Trimming cost V 6 bases and J 6 bases; bases outside gene matches: 9. The PCR employed 60 Vbeta primers together with 13 Jbeta primers. Method: immunoSEQ multiplex PCR; TCRdb's copy keeps in-frame clones and lacks some. The table has fewer than 250,000 clones, more than 75% seen once. Source material: PBMCs. The clonotype originates from a man aged 35 to 55 in good health and CMV-seropositive. The chain recombines TRBV2 with TRBJ2-2; TRBD1 agrees at 8 bases. CDR3 DNA: TGTGCCAGCAGACTCCCGACAGGGGTGGCCGGGGAGCTGTTTTTT. Translation gives CASRLPTGVAGELFF.